This TCR beta chain was sequenced in a study of T cell repertoires in aging, cancer and after chemotherapy (dated by TCRdb to between 2018 and 2020). Describing the broader study: Donors were distributed across six age groups ranging from 30 or younger to 70 or older, with at least three individuals included per group. In the hematological group, the paired samples taken before and after chemotherapy came from chronic lymphocytic leukemia patients given fludarabine- or bendamustine-based regimens. The full dataset contained around 8.2 million TCR reads. The study profiled peripheral blood TCR beta repertoires from healthy donors and cancer patients to examine immunoaging and T cell reconstitution after chemotherapy. The cohort comprised 200 to 250 cancer patients, 94 with hematological and around 120 with solid cancers, plus 95 healthy donors as a reference group. Here is what the overall study found, with its caveats: Lymphoid organ infiltration was present in hematological cancer patients, and this infiltration may itself impair thymic emigration or peripheral T cell expansion. Declining TCR diversity with age in healthy donors was mainly explained by loss of richness; in cancer patients, loss of evenness also contributed. Compared with age-matched healthy donors, untreated patients with hematological or solid cancers had significantly lower TCR diversity and higher clonality in blood. According to the authors, the repertoire data do not permit conclusions about immunological memory after chemotherapy. Median generation probability increased over the chemotherapy interval in both cancer cohorts, suggesting repertoire reconstitution through rebound thymic output.

Multiplex touch-down PCR with a mixed TRB-A/B primer pool was used to amplify rearranged TRB sequences covering the V, D and J segments. Illumina adapters and sample indices were added to the amplicons in two consecutive PCR reactions performed with Phusion HS II polymerase. After gel purification with the NucleoSpin Gel and PCR Clean-up kit, the amplicons were checked using Qubit and an Agilent 2100 Bioanalyzer. Sequencing of libraries was carried out on an Illumina MiSeq in 600-cycle, single-indexed, paired-end runs. Under the source paper's analysis protocol: TRB sequences were processed with MiXCR versions 2.12 and 3.0.5. Each unique CDR3 nucleotide sequence was counted as one clone, and only productive sequences with at least two reads were retained. The repertoire metrics were Shannon diversity, evenness, clonality (calculated as one minus evenness), and diversity profiles parameterized by alpha from 0 to 5. Generation probabilities of clones in paired pre- and post-chemotherapy samples were computed with the IGoR algorithm. TCRdb passed the public sequencing reads through fastp at Q25 and MiXCR, retaining productive beta sequences. Merged by CDR3 protein, the rows form single entries marked with the most common genes and DNA. These V and J calls originate from TCRdb's pipeline instead of the authors' own analysis. This sample is represented by fewer than 2,000 distinct CDR3 sequences; around 50% of them were singletons. 25% to 30% of the sample lies in the top ten.

Genomic DNA extracted from peripheral blood, rather than sorted cells or RNA, was used as the source for amplification of TCR beta rearrangements. Clipping removes 10 bases from V and 5 bases from J, with 9 as the unmatched junction base count. The CDR3 runs 13 residues from the cysteine to the phenylalanine. The kept DNA is CDR3 alone, 39 bases in frame from the first base. Per the germline V gene (reference sequence), MNHNY is the CDR1 and SVGAGI is the CDR2. A remark on this clonotype: The clone's antigen remains unknown. Nothing much larger sits one base from this clone, and base qualities are not available.

The TCR sequence derives from a human donor with a blood cancer. Sequenced sample: blood. The rearrangement joined TRBV6-6 to TRBJ2-5; TRBD2 aligns with 8 central bases. In nucleotides, the sequence is TGTGCCACTGGCGCGGGGGGCTTTGAGACCCAGTACTTC. This encodes CATGAGGFETQYF.